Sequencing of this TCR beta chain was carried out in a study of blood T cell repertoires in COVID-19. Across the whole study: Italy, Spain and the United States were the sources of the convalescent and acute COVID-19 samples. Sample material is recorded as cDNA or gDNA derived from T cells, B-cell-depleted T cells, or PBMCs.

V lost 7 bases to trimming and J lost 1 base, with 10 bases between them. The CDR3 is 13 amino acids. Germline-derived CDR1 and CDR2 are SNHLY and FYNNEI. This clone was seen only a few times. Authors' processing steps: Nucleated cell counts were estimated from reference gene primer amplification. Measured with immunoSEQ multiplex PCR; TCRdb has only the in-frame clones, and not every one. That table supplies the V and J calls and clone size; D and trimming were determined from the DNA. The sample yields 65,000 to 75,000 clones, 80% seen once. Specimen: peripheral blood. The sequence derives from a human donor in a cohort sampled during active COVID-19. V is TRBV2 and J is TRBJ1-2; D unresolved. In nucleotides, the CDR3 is TGTGCCAGCACGGTCCAAGATAACTATGGCTACACCTTC. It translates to CASTVQDNYGYTF.